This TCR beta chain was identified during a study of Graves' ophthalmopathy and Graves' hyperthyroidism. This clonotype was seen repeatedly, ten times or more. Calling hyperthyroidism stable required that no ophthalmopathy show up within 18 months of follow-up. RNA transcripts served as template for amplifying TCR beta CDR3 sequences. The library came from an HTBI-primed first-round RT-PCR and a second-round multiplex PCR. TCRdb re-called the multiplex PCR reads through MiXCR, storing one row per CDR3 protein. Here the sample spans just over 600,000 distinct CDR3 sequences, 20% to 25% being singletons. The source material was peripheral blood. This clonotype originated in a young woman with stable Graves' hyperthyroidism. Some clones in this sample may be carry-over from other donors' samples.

In nucleotides, the CDR3 is TGTGCCAGCAGTATAGAGACCGGGACGGTGAACACTGAAGCTTTCTTT. This translates into CASSIETGTVNTEAFF. V and J are TRBV12-3 or TRBV12-4 and TRBJ1-1, with D possibly being TRBD1 (5 bases). The CDR3 has 16 amino acids. V was cut by 5 bases and J by 0 bases, with 16 bases left in between.